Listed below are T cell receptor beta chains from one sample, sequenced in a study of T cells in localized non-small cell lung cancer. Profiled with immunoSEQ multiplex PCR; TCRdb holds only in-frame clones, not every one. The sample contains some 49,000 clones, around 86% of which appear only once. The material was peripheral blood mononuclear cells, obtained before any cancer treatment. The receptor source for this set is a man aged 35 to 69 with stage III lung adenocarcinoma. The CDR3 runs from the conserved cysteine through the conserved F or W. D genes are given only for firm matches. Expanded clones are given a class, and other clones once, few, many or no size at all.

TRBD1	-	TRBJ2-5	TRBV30	TGTGCCTGGAGTGTACAAATCAAGGGGACAGGGAAGGAGACCCAGTACTTC	CAWSVQIKGTGKETQYF
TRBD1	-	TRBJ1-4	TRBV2	TGTGCCAGCAGTGGACCCCGATATGGACAGGGAGGTCGCGAAAAACTGTTTTTT	CASSGPRYGQGGREKLFF
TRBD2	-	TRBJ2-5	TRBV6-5	TGTGCCAGTGCGGGGGGGAACTTAAAGGAGACCCAGTACTTC	CASAGGNLKETQYF
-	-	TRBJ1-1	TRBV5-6	TGTGCCAGCAGCTGGACTTACCGTGAAGCTTTCTTT	CASSWTYREAFF
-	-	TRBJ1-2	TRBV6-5	TGTGCCAGCAGTTCAGGAAACTATGGCTACACCTTC	CASSSGNYGYTF
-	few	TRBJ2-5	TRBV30	TGTGCCTGGGGCGAGGTAGGAGAGACCCAGTACTTC	CAWGEVGETQYF
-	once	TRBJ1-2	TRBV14	TGTGCCAGCAGCTCCAAAAGAAGATTGGGTGGCTACACCTTC	CASSSKRRLGGYTF
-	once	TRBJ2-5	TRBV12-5	TGTGCTAGTGGTTTGGGGACAAAAGAGACCCAGTACTTC	CASGLGTKETQYF
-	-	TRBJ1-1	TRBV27	TGTGCCAGCAGTTTGCCTGATGGCACTGAAGCTTTCTTT	CASSLPDGTEAFF
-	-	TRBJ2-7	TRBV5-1	TGCGCCAGCAGCTTGCTATTCAGTGGGCACTACGAGCAGTACTTC	CASSLLFSGHYEQYF
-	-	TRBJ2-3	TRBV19	TGTGCCAGTCGGGACATCAACACAGATACGCAGTATTTT	CASRDINTDTQYF
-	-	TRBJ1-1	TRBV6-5	TGTGCCAGCAGTGCACAGGATTACACTGAAGCTTTCTTT	CASSAQDYTEAFF
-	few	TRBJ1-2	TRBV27	TGTGCCAGCAGCCTCCGTGGCGGGGTAGATGGGCTCTATGGCTACACCTTC	CASSLRGGVDGLYGYTF
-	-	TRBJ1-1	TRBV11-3	TGTGCCAGCAGCTTGGGACAGAACACTGAAGCTTTCTTT	CASSLGQNTEAFF
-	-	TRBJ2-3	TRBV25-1	TGTGCCAGCGCTCGGTGGGGGGGCACAGATACGCAGTATTTT	CASARWGGTDTQYF
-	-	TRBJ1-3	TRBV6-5	TGTGCCAGCAGCCCAGTTGACACTGGAAACACCATATATTTT	CASSPVDTGNTIYF
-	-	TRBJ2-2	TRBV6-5	TGTGCCAGCAGTTCCGCGTGGGGGACCACCGGGGAGCTGTTTTTT	CASSSAWGTTGELFF
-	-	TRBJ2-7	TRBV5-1	TGCGCCAGCAGCTTAGACCGTTATGGCAGGGCCTACTCCTACGAGCAGTACTTC	CASSLDRYGRAYSYEQYF
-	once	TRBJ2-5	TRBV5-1	TGCGCCAGCAGCTTGTCCGGGGTCAACCAAGAGACCCAGTACTTC	CASSLSGVNQETQYF
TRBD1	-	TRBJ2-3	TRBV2	TGTGCCAGCAGCGCCGGGACAGCTAGCACAGATACGCAGTATTTT	CASSAGTASTDTQYF
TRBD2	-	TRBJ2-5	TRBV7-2	TGTGCCAGCAGCCGCGGGGGTTGGGAGACCCAGTACTTC	CASSRGGWETQYF
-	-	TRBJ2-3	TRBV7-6	TGTGCCAGCAGCTTTGAGGCCCGCACAGATACGCAGTATTTT	CASSFEARTDTQYF
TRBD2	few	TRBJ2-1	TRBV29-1	TGCAGCGTTACTCGGGGGGGCCTTAACAATGAGCAGTTCTTC	CSVTRGGLNNEQFF
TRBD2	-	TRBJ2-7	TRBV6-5	TGTGCCAGCAGTCGGTCGGGGGGCTCCTACGAGCAGTACTTC	CASSRSGGSYEQYF
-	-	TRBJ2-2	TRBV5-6	TGTGCCAGCAGCATTACTCAGAACACCGGGGAGCTGCTTTTT	CASSITQNTGELLF
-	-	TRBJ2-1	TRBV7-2	TGTGCCAGCAGCCTGCGGGGACCCTCCTACAATGAGCAGTTCTTC	CASSLRGPSYNEQFF
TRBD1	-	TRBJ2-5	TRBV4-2	TGTGCCAGCAGCCAAGATCTCGGTACAGGGGGAGAGACCCAGTACTTC	CASSQDLGTGGETQYF
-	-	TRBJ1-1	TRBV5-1	TGCGCCAGCAGCACGGGACGCCAGGGGCTGGAAGCTTTCTTT	CASSTGRQGLEAFF